The next 19 T cell receptor beta chains were all read from a single sample in a study of T cells after yellow fever vaccination. TCRdb fed the 5' RACE reads into MiXCR, producing one record per CDR3 protein. Of about 400,000 distinct CDR3 sequences in the sample, more than 5.5% are singletons; the top ten hold over 12%. Sequenced material: PBMCs, taken 5 days after the yellow fever booster vaccination. The source of these receptors is a man aged 25-45 years who received the YFV17D yellow fever vaccine.

The chain recombines TRBV12-3 or TRBV12-4 with TRBJ2-3, with 8 bases that match TRBD2. J was trimmed by 0 bases and V by 6 bases; bases with no gene match: 5. The CDR3 consists of 15 residues. Here the CDR3 DNA reads TGTGCCAGCAGGCGGGAGGCCACTAGCACAGATACGCAGTATTTT. Translated: CASRREATSTDTQYF.

The chain carries TRBV18 and TRBJ2-1, with D possibly TRBD2 on 6 matching bases. The CDR3 covers 16 residues. Trimming took 0 bases from V and 3 from J, leaving 12 bases between them. Germline V CDR1 and CDR2: KGHSH, LQKENI. The CDR3 spells CASSPPGGIIYNEQFF. CDR3 bases: TGTGCCAGCTCACCACCGGGCGGGATCATCTACAATGAGCAGTTCTTC.

This clonotype was observed at least ten times. This chain uses TRBV29-1 with TRBJ2-5; D tentatively fits TRBD1 or TRBD2 (6 bases each). Germline CDR1 and CDR2: SQVTM and ANQGSEA. The V and J ends lost 3 bases and 7 bases respectively, with 18 bases between them. CDR3 length: 14 residues. DNA for the CDR3: TGCAGCGTTGAGGAGGGGGAGAACTCGGGGACCCAGTACTTC. It specifies CSVEEGENSGTQYF.

This clonotype occurred a few times. The chain recombines TRBV5-1 with TRBJ2-2, with TRBD1 matching over 9 bases. V was clipped by 2 bases and J by 6 bases; unmatched bases: 8. The CDR3 contains 16 residues. CDR1 is SGHRS and CDR2 is YFSETQ in the germline V gene. As DNA, the CDR3 is TGCGCCAGCAGCTTTTCTCCGGGACAGGGTCCCGGGGAGCTGTTTTTT. Translating it yields CASSFSPGQGPGELFF.

This clonotype was seen at least ten times. V gene TRBV13 combines with J gene TRBJ2-3; TRBD1 matches at 8 bases. The CDR3 runs to 16 residues. V shed 4 bases and J 5 bases; nucleotides not matched to a gene: 11. Looked up from germline, CDR1 is PRHDT and CDR2 is FYEKMQ (reference sequence). CDR3 bases: TGTGCCAGCAGCTCAGAACACAGGGGGGCCCGAGATACGCAGTATTTT. Its protein is CASSSEHRGARDTQYF.

In its sample, this clonotype was seen many times. The chain has TRBV7-2 and TRBJ2-1; 7 nucleotides align to TRBD2. CDR3 length equals 15 residues. V shed 2 bases and J 0 bases; nucleotides not matched to a gene: 1. The germline V gene encodes CDR1 SGHTA and CDR2 FQGNSA. DNA of the CDR3: TGTGCCAGCAGCTTATCGGGAGGCTCCTACAATGAGCAGTTCTTC. Protein: CASSLSGGSYNEQFF. The whole variable domain, remainder taken from reference TRBV7-2 and TRBJ2-1, is GAGVSQSPSNKVTEKGKDVELRCDPISGHTALYWYRQSLGQGLEFLIYFQGNSAPDKSGLPSDRFSAERTGGSVSTLTIQRTQQEDSAVYLCASSLSGGSYNEQFFGPGTRLTVL.

This clonotype was counted many times. This chain uses TRBV30 with TRBJ2-4, with 7 bases fitting TRBD1. The trim removed 0 bases at V and 0 bases at J, leaving 5 bases unmatched. Looked up from germline, CDR1 is GTSNPN and CDR2 is SVGIG (reference sequence). The CDR3 is 16 amino acids. The CDR3 loop reads CAWSVQGKGAKNIQYF. CDR3 DNA: TGTGCCTGGAGTGTACAGGGGAAGGGAGCCAAAAACATTCAGTACTTC. Full variable domain (outside the CDR3, taken from reference TRBV30 and TRBJ2-4): SQTIHQWPATLVQPVGSPLSLECTVEGTSNPNLYWYRQAAGRGLQLLFYSVGIGQISSEVPQNLSASRPQDRQFILSSKKLLLSDSGFYLCAWSVQGKGAKNIQYFGAGTRLSVL.

The CDR3 sequence is CASSPPKFPGELFF. In DNA, the CDR3 is TGTGCCAGCTCACCACCGAAATTCCCCGGGGAGCTGTTTTTT. The gene calls are TRBV18 and TRBJ2-2; no reliable D call. The CDR3 loop spans 14 amino acids. Germline loops: CDR1 KGHSH, CDR2 LQKENI. Trimming pared 0 bases from V and 6 bases from J, leaving 8 bases between.

The sample holds a few counts of this clonotype. The chain carries TRBV7-6 and TRBJ2-6, with a weak D call TRBD1 (5 bases). Trimming shortened V by 8 bases and J by 3 bases, and 14 bases separated the two germline ends. Germline CDR1 reads SGHVS; CDR2 reads FNYEAQ. The CDR3 loop spans 15 amino acids. The CDR3 DNA reads TGTGCCAGCGGATGGGCAGGGAATGGGGCCAACGTCCTGACTTTC. This encodes CASGWAGNGANVLTF.

This clonotype turned up a few times. The J gene is TRBJ2-4, the V gene TRBV10-3, with 7 bases lining up with TRBD1. V dropped 3 bases and J dropped 4; count of bases not matched to a gene: 3. Germline-derived CDR1 and CDR2 are ENHRY and SYGVKD. CDR3 length: 14 residues. CDR3 nucleotide sequence: TGTGCCATCAGTGATCCGGGACAGAAAAACATTCAGTACTTC. This gives the protein CAISDPGQKNIQYF.

This clonotype was seen many times. The chain employs TRBV7-9 and TRBJ2-7, with a weak D call TRBD2 (5 bases). Between the trimmed V and J ends, which lost 5 bases and 3 bases, there was a span of 17 bases. The CDR3 is made up of 15 amino acids. Germline values: CDR1 SEHNR, CDR2 FQNEAQ (reference sequence). The CDR3 DNA follows: TGTGCCAGCAGCCTTTACTCCGGGAACAACTACGAGCAGTACTTC. This sequence encodes CASSLYSGNNYEQYF.

This clonotype was counted ten times or more. The chain combines TRBV7-2 with TRBJ2-3; 9 bases are shared with TRBD1. The V and J ends lost 5 bases and 5 bases, in that order; junction bases with no gene match: 8. This CDR3 comprises 15 residues. The germline V gene has CDR1 SGHTA and CDR2 FQGNSA. The CDR3: CASSPPGQGRDTQYF. The CDR3 DNA follows: TGTGCCAGCAGCCCACCGGGACAGGGACGAGATACGCAGTATTTT.

The chain couples TRBV7-6 to TRBJ2-3; D is uncertain. The CDR3 is 14 amino acids. V was shortened by 5 bases and J by 8 bases, with 17 bases between the two germline ends. Germline CDR1 reads SGHVS; CDR2 reads FNYEAQ. CDR3 in amino acids: CASSPSEAQATQYF. The CDR3 DNA follows: TGTGCCAGCAGCCCCTCCGAAGCTCAAGCTACGCAGTATTTT.

This chain connects TRBV6-5 to TRBJ2-1; TRBD2 agrees at 8 bases. V lost 2 bases and J lost 9; bases outside the gene matches: 9. Germline V CDR1 and CDR2: MNHEY, SVGAGI. The CDR3 spans 15 residues. Here the CDR3 reads CASSYHLAGRSEQFF. DNA for the CDR3: TGTGCCAGCAGTTACCACCTAGCGGGTAGGAGTGAGCAGTTCTTC.

This clonotype has ten or more counts. V gene TRBV11-3 combines with J gene TRBJ2-2; 14 bases line up with TRBD2. The CDR3 consists of 17 residues. Losses at the gene ends were 5 bases for V and 3 bases for J; bases not matched to a gene: 5. Germline V gene lookup returns CDR1 SGHNT and CDR2 YENEEA. CDR3 loop: CASSRLAGGRDTGELFF. The CDR3 DNA reads TGTGCCAGCAGCCGACTAGCGGGAGGGCGCGACACCGGGGAGCTGTTTTTT. Using reference TRBV11-3 and TRBJ2-2 for the parts outside the CDR3, the full variable domain is EAGVVQSPRYKIIEKKQPVAFWCNPISGHNTLYWYLQNLGQGPELLIRYENEEAVDDSQLPKDRFSAERLKGVDSTLKIQPAELGDSAVYLCASSRLAGGRDTGELFFGEGSRLTVL.

This clonotype was recorded many times. J is TRBJ2-1 and V is TRBV6-5; D is possibly TRBD2 (5 bases). Germline CDR1 reads MNHEY; CDR2 reads SVGAGI. The CDR3 runs to 14 residues. Trimming took off 2 bases at V and 5 bases at J, with 10 bases between the two ends. The CDR3 DNA is TGTGCCAGCAGTTACGACGGACTCAACAATGAGCAGTTCTTC. This translates into CASSYDGLNNEQFF.

In this sample, this clonotype turned up many times. The V and J genes are TRBV7-9 and TRBJ2-7; no firm D call. With 1 base removed from V and 3 bases from J, the gap between germline ends came to 7 bases. The CDR3 spans 13 residues. CDR1 SEHNR and CDR2 FQNEAQ come from the germline V gene (reference sequence). CDR3 coding DNA: TGTGCCAGCAGCTTAGAAGCGAACTACGAGCAGTACTTC. Its translation: CASSLEANYEQYF.

As for this clonotype: Being one base from a much bigger clone, this may be a read error. The genes are TRBV7-2 and TRBJ2-5; no reliable D call. Trimming pared 1 base from V and 7 bases from J, leaving 4 bases between. The germline CDR1 and CDR2 sequences are SGHTA and FQGNSA. The CDR3 runs 11 residues. CDR3 protein: CASSLEWTQYF. The CDR3 DNA follows: TGTGCCAGCAGCTTAGAATGGACCCAGTACTTC.

In this sample, this clonotype turned up many times. The rearrangement uses TRBV6-2 or TRBV6-3 and TRBJ2-1; 7 positions agree with TRBD2. CDR3 length: 15 amino acids. Losses at the gene ends were 5 bases for V and 4 bases for J; bases not matched to a gene: 8. Germline V gene sequence: CDR1 MNHEY, CDR2 SVGEGT. The CDR3 coding sequence is TGTGCCAGCAGTCGTGCTAGCGGACTTTACAATGAGCAGTTCTTC. Encoded protein: CASSRASGLYNEQFF.